This TCR beta chain was recovered during a study of blood T cells in healthy people across ages. This CDR3 has 15 residues. Trimming at V came to 4 bases and at J to 2 bases, leaving 7 bases not matched to a gene. Looked up from germline, CDR1 is SGHVS and CDR2 is FQNEAQ. A second PCR of roughly 7 to 11 cycles used a sample-barcoded 5' primer and a J-beta primer mix. Each CDR3 protein is one row after TCRdb ran MiXCR on the 5' RACE reads. There are roughly 1,100,000 distinct CDR3 sequences in the sample; about 23% occur only once, and approximately 0.71% lies in the top ten. These records were also assigned to another study, of T cells of mothers and their children.

The specimen sequenced was blood. The genes are TRBV7-8 and TRBJ2-7; TRBD2 aligns across 8 bases. The receptor comes from a girl aged 2-15 years in good health. CDR3 sequence reads: CASSSSGAGAYEQYF. For the CDR3, the DNA is TGTGCCAGCAGCTCGTCAGGAGCGGGGGCCTACGAGCAGTACTTC.